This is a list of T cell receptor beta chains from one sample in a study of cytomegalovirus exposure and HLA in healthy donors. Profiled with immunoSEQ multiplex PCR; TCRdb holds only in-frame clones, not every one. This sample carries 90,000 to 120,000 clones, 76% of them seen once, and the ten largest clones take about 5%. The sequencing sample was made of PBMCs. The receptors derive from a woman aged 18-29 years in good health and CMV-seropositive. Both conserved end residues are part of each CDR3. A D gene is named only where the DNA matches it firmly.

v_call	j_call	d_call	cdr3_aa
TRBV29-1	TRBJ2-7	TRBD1	CSVAQGETYEQYF
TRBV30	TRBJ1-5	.	CAWSVPYGRVTQPQHF
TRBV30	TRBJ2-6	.	CACGGSGANVLTF
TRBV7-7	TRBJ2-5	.	CASSPGQTKGETQYF
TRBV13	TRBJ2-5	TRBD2	CASSQSGRSFSETQYF
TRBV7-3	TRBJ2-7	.	CASSLGLPSSGYEQYF
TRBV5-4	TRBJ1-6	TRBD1	CASSDGDRASPLHF
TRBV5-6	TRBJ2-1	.	CASSLDREQFF
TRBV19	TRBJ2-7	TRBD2	CASSMLAGATYEQYF
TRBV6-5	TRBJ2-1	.	CASSPVGSIYNEQFF
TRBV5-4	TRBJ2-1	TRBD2	CASSSLRTSGSRTFDNEQFF
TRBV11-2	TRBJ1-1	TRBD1	CASSNSGTALGAEAFF
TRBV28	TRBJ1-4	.	CASTPGGSNEKLFF
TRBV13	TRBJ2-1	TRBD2	CASSSPGLAGNEQFF
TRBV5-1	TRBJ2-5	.	CASSRGVQETQYF
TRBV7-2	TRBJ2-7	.	CASSFDRSSYEQYF
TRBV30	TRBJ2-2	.	CAWSSRTVVGGELFF
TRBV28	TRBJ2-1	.	CASSLSLVASEQFF
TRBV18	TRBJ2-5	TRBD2	CASSPPGGREKTQYF
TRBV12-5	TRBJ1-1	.	CASGLRGGLNTEAFF
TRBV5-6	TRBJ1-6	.	CASSFGTMSSYNSPLHF
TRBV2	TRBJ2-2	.	CARSANTGELFF
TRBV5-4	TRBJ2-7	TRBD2	CASSLLLPSGYEQYF
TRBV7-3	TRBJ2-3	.	CASKGGLSTDTQYF
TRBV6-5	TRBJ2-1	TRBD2	CATRTSGNYNEQFF
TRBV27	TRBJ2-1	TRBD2	CASSSGLDYNEQFF
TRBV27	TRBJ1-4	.	CASSRVKNEKLFF
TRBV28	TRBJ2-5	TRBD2	CASSTRDRTSGTSGARIQYF
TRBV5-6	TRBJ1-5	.	CASSAAAGDQPQHF
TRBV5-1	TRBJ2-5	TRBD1	CASSNQGVGETQYF
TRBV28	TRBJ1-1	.	CASSIGVYTEAFF
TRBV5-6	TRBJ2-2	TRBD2	CASSLVRGEGDTGELFF
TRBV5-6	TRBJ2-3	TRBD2	CASSSALADTDTQYF
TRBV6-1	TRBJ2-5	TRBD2	CASRPSGSEVEYF
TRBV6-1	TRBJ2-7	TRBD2	CASVRLAGVYEQYF
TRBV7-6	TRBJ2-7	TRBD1	CASSPLSGQGVYEQYF
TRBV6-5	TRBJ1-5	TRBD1	CASRRTGPDGPQHF
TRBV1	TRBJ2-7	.	CTSSHGLAGVFSYEQYF
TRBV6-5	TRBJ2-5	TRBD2	CASSYLGLAGGTQYF
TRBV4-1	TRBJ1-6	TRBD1	CASSQDLRGQGNSPLHF
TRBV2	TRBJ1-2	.	CASRPNPSPINYGYTF
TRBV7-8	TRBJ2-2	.	CASSPPFRFGGTTGELFF
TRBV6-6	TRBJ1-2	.	CASSFWTAEVGYTF
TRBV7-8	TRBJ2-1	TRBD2	CASSSREGLYNEQFF
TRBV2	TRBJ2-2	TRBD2	CASGGLAGVLNTGELFF
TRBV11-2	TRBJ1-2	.	CASSYPDRPEANYGYTF
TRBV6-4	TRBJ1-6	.	CASSGAEDSGSPLHF